One TCR beta chain is described in this entry. This clone was counted a single time. Its antigen target is currently unknown. No clone much larger than this one lies a single base away; base qualities are absent. These data come from a study of OX40 agonist ivuxolimab in advanced cancers. Concerning the study at large: Ivuxolimab, which targeted the costimulatory receptor OX40 (CD134), was an agonistic, fully human IgG2 monoclonal antibody. Intravenous ivuxolimab was administered to patients every 2 weeks at six dose levels: 0.01, 0.1, 0.3, 1.5, 3 and 10 mg/kg. Of the approximately 53 patients in dose escalation, about 20 had hepatocellular carcinoma, roughly 15 had melanoma, 9 had renal cell carcinoma and 9 had head and neck cancer. The dose-escalation cohort was roughly 80% male with a mean age of roughly 62 years, ranging from roughly 23 to 90. Patients were allowed to have had prior anti-PD-1, anti-PD-L1 or anti-CTLA-4 therapy, and around two fifths of the dose-escalation patients had been treated with checkpoint inhibitors. Three dose-escalation patients achieved partial responses, one with hepatocellular carcinoma and two with cutaneous melanoma. Peripheral TCRbeta sequencing was intended to test whether TCR sequence diversity was altered and clonal T-cell expansion was caused by ivuxolimab. The monotherapy dose-escalation portion (N ≈ 52 patients) of the phase I ivuxolimab trial is reported in the paper. Broad study findings and their caveats: In the 0.1-3.0 mg/kg groups, partial responders had among the lowest normalized peripheral clonal expansion, particularly in CD8+ T cells. The antigen specificity of the clonally expanded peripheral T cells was not determined. At doses from 0.1 to 3.0 mg/kg, clonal expansion was seen in both CD4+ and CD8+ blood T cells between baseline and week 6. After ivuxolimab, CD8+ T cells had more expanded clones than CD4+ T cells on average. Low levels of normalized T-cell clonal expansion were also seen in some patients who did not respond.

The trial excluded patients who had a history of autoimmune disease or were on systemic immunosuppression. Peripheral blood for TCR sequencing was drawn from every dose cohort at baseline, at cycle 4 day 1 and at cycle 7 day 1. The samples were drawn from a first-in-human, open-label, multicenter phase I dose-escalation trial of ivuxolimab. Adults with locally advanced or metastatic melanoma, renal cell, hepatocellular, or head and neck squamous cell carcinoma were enrolled in the trial. Before TCR sequencing, CD4+ T cells and CD8+ T cells were sorted from peripheral blood as separate populations. Sequences SGHNT (CDR1) and YENEEA (CDR2) are obtained from the germline V gene. Trimming removed 1 base from V and 4 bases from J; the gene matches leave 2 bases unexplained. Spanning cysteine to phenylalanine, the CDR3 consists of 15 amino acids. Only the CDR3 DNA stays, 45 bases, in frame from base 1.

Genomic DNA was extracted from sorted cells for sequencing of the TCRbeta CDR3 region. The immunoSEQ Assay was used for sequencing of TCRbeta CDR3 regions. Not all clones reach the TCRdb copy of this immuneACCESS table, which keeps in-frame sequences only. Checked studies attribute under half of the gap to unresolved V genes and leave the rest unexplained. The sample yields under 40,000 clones; around nine tenths were counted once. Jointly, the top ten make up roughly a third of the sample. The sequenced sample was CD4+ or CD8+ T cells sorted from blood, obtained in a trial of the OX40 agonist ivuxolimab. The chain is encoded by TRBV11-3 joined to TRBJ2-1, with 9 middle bases fitting TRBD2. The receptor's source is an adult with an advanced solid tumor such as melanoma, head and neck, liver or kidney cancer. The CDR3 protein is CASSLVAGAYNEQFF. The nucleotide sequence is given as TGTGCCAGCAGCTTAGTAGCGGGAGCTTACAATGAGCAGTTCTTC. Here the CDR3 is joined to the reference TRBV11-3 and TRBJ2-1 genes, and the full variable domain is: EAGVVQSPRYKIIEKKQPVAFWCNPISGHNTLYWYLQNLGQGPELLIRYENEEAVDDSQLPKDRFSAERLKGVDSTLKIQPAELGDSAVYLCASSLVAGAYNEQFFGPGTRLTVL.